This T cell receptor (beta chain) was recorded in a study of regulatory and conventional T cells in RAG deficiency. With V trimmed by 5 bases and J by 3 bases, 7 bases remained unmatched. From germline, CDR1 is SGHRS and CDR2 YFSETQ. This CDR3 comprises 15 residues. Libraries were prepared by immunoSEQ multiplex PCR; TCRdb keeps only in-frame clonotypes and omits some of them. The sample contains 20,000 to 25,000 clones, approximately 93% of which appear only once. Genomic DNA came from blood conventional CD4+ T cells gated CD25-low CD127-high. Another study also made use of these data, one on regulatory T cells. That study reports: The primer mix had 52 TRBV and 13 TRBJ primers.

The rearrangement joins TRBV5-1 to TRBJ1-4; 7 bases line up with TRBD1. The sequenced sample was CD4+ T cells sorted from blood. This TCR derives from a human donor in good health. The CDR3 DNA reads TGCGCCAGCAGACAGGGGAGGAGTGCTAATGAAAAACTGTTTTTT. Translating it yields CASRQGRSANEKLFF.